What follows are 25 T cell receptor beta chains derived from one specimen sequenced in a study of T cells in localized non-small cell lung cancer. TCRdb's table, derived via immunoSEQ multiplex PCR, lists solely in-frame clones and lacks some. The sample carries 20,000 to 30,000 clones, approximately 85% recorded once. The source was peripheral blood, collected before any cancer treatment. The receptors were sampled from a woman aged 35 to 69 with stage I lung adenocarcinoma.

This chain links TRBV29-1 with TRBJ1-1; D may be TRBD1 (5 bases). The CDR3 runs to 13 residues. Deletions cut 5 bases from V and 7 bases from J, with 17 bases between. Germline loops: CDR1 SQVTM, CDR2 ANQGSEA. The chain's CDR3 is CSVSGGSWGEAFF. CDR3 DNA sequence: TGCAGCGTTAGTGGGGGGAGCTGGGGTGAAGCTTTCTTT.

The J gene is TRBJ2-7, the V gene TRBV7-9; no definite D call. Trimming removed 5 bases at V and 3 bases at J, with 14 bases between. The CDR3 sequence is 14 residues long. Germline V CDR1 and CDR2: SEHNR, FQNEAQ (reference sequence). The CDR3 coding sequence is TGTGCCAGCAGCCCCGGTCCACTTAGCTACGAGCAGTACTTC. Protein sequence: CASSPGPLSYEQYF.

This chain links TRBV7-8 with TRBJ1-5; 7 nucleotides line up with TRBD1. The germline gives CDR1 SGHVS, CDR2 FQNEAQ. This CDR3 is built from 16 residues. With V trimmed by 0 bases and J by 5 bases, 7 bases remained unmatched. CDR3 in DNA: TGTGCCAGCAGCTTAGCAGGGGGCGTCGGGTATCAGCCCCAGCATTTT. Encoded protein: CASSLAGGVGYQPQHF.

The V and J genes are TRBV7-7 and TRBJ1-1; possibly TRBD1 for D (5 bases). The CDR3 sequence is 15 residues long. The V end was cut by 5 bases, the J end by 6 bases, with 19 bases between. Germline CDR1 is SSHAT and CDR2 is FNYEAQ (reference sequence). The CDR3 is CASSPVDSSVAEAFF. In DNA form, the CDR3 reads TGTGCCAGCAGCCCAGTAGACAGCTCAGTAGCTGAAGCTTTCTTT.

The chain combines TRBV10-3 with TRBJ2-7; D not certain. V gave up 2 bases and J gave up 3 bases, with 11 bases separating them. This CDR3 is 14 amino acids long. From germline, CDR1 is ENHRY and CDR2 SYGVKD. The CDR3 DNA sequence: TGTGCCATCAGTGAGGATAGGGCTGGCTACGAGCAGTACTTC. Protein: CAISEDRAGYEQYF.

The chain combines TRBV5-6 with TRBJ1-3; D is ambiguous. The CDR3 length is 13 residues. The germline CDR1 and CDR2 sequences are SGHDT and YYEEEE. Deletions cut 1 base from V and 10 bases from J, with 12 bases between. CDR3 amino acids: CASSLRSGETIYF. The CDR3 coding sequence is TGTGCCAGCAGCTTGAGGTCCGGGGAGACCATATATTTT.

The chain has TRBV5-4 and TRBJ2-1; no clear D. CDR1 and CDR2 (germline): SGHNT, YYREEE (reference sequence). The CDR3 is made up of 15 amino acids. Trimming shortened V by 1 base and J by 2 bases, and 10 bases separated the two germline ends. This CDR3 reads CASSLTLAPYNEQFF. The CDR3 DNA reads TGTGCCAGCAGCTTGACACTGGCCCCCTACAATGAGCAGTTCTTC.

The chain recombines TRBV29-1 with TRBJ1-2, with TRBD1 matching over 9 bases. The CDR3 length is 13 residues. Unmatched junction bases numbered 10, after V lost 7 bases and J lost 7 bases. Germline V gene lookup returns CDR1 SQVTM and CDR2 ANQGSEA. CDR3 sequence (DNA): TGCAGCGCCGCCGGGACAGGGAGGAGTGGCTACACCTTC. Protein sequence: CSAAGTGRSGYTF.

V is TRBV6-5 and J is TRBJ1-2; D is uncertain. The ends were cut back, 11 bases at V and 4 bases at J, with 17 bases in the middle. This CDR3 has 13 amino acids. Looked up from germline, CDR1 is MNHEY and CDR2 is SVGAGI. The CDR3 DNA reads as TGTGCCGACCGCGCAGGACCTAGCTATGGCTACACCTTC. This gives the protein CADRAGPSYGYTF.

The rearrangement uses TRBV7-9 and TRBJ1-3; no definite D call. Germline loops: CDR1 SEHNR, CDR2 FQNEAQ (reference sequence). The CDR3 is 15 amino acids. The V end lost 0 bases, the J end lost 0 bases, and 6 bases lay between the germline ends. This CDR3 reads CASSLALSSGNTIYF. As DNA, the CDR3 is TGTGCCAGCAGCTTAGCACTGAGCTCTGGAAACACCATATATTTT.

CDR3 nucleotides: TGCGCCAGCAGCCAGACAGGGATAAGTGGCTACACCTTC. Its protein is CASSQTGISGYTF. The chain employs TRBV4-3 and TRBJ1-2; TRBD1 matches 7 bases. The CDR3 totals 13 residues. Trimming cost V 3 bases and J 7 bases; bases outside gene matches: 5. The V gene's germline CDR1 is LGHNA and CDR2 YSLEER.

V is TRBV4-1 and J is TRBJ2-5; D may be TRBD1 (6 bases). Trimming pared 6 bases from V and 5 bases from J, leaving 19 bases between. Germline values: CDR1 MGHRA, CDR2 YSYEKL. The CDR3 is made up of 15 amino acids. The CDR3 loop is CASRPTDTGRETQYF. For the CDR3, the DNA is TGCGCCAGCAGGCCGACTGACACAGGGCGCGAGACCCAGTACTTC.

The V gene is TRBV19, the J gene TRBJ2-7; tentatively, D is TRBD2 (6 bases). This CDR3 has 13 amino acids. Germline V gene sequence: CDR1 LNHDA, CDR2 SQIVND (reference sequence). The V end lost 3 bases, the J end lost 7 bases, and 13 bases lay between the germline ends. CDR3 protein: CASSILMAGEQYF. The CDR3 DNA sequence: TGTGCCAGTAGTATCCTTATGGCGGGGGAGCAGTACTTC.

This clone was seen only a few times. V usage is TRBV5-4 and J usage is TRBJ1-3; the match to TRBD1 covers 7 bases. The V and J ends lost 3 bases and 4 bases, in that order; junction bases with no gene match: 4. The CDR3 extends over 14 amino acids. Germline values: CDR1 SGHNT, CDR2 YYREEE (reference sequence). The CDR3 nucleotides read TGTGCCAGCAGCTCTCCGACAGGGGGAAACACCATATATTTT. This sequence encodes CASSSPTGGNTIYF.

V and J are TRBV9 and TRBJ1-3; D not certain. V lost 0 bases and J lost 0, with 10 bases in between. The germline CDR1 and CDR2 sequences are SGDLS and YYNGEE. The CDR3 contains 16 residues. The CDR3 nucleotides are TGTGCCAGCAGCGTAGGCGGTTCCCACTCTGGAAACACCATATATTTT. Encoded protein: CASSVGGSHSGNTIYF. Full variable domain (rest looked up from reference TRBV9 and TRBJ1-3): DSGVTQTPKHLITATGQRVTLRCSPRSGDLSVYWYQQSLDQGLQFLIQYYNGEERAKGNILERFSAQQFPDLHSELNLSSLELGDSALYFCASSVGGSHSGNTIYFGEGSWLTVV.

This clone was seen just once. This chain joins TRBV7-2 and TRBJ1-2; the D is unclear. Trimming shortened V by 1 base and J by 8 bases, and 20 bases separated the two germline ends. This CDR3 has 16 amino acids. CDR1 and CDR2 from the germline V gene are SGHTA and FQGNSA. The CDR3 DNA reads as TGTGCCAGCAGCTTAGAAGGCGGCAGACCTCTAGCAGGCTACACCTTC. It specifies CASSLEGGRPLAGYTF. Full variable domain (remainder filled in from reference TRBV7-2 and TRBJ1-2): GAGVSQSPSNKVTEKGKDVELRCDPISGHTALYWYRQSLGQGLEFLIYFQGNSAPDKSGLPSDRFSAERTGGSVSTLTIQRTQQEDSAVYLCASSLEGGRPLAGYTFGSGTRLTVV.

The sample holds one count of this clone. The chain couples TRBV15 to TRBJ1-3; D uncertain. Trimming cost V 0 bases and J 2 bases, with 14 bases left between them. Germline values: CDR1 LNHNV, CDR2 YYDKDF (reference sequence). This CDR3 contains 17 residues. CDR3 nucleotide sequence: TGTGCCACCAGCAGAGATCGGGAGGGTAGTGCTGGAAACACCATATATTTT. Its translation is CATSRDREGSAGNTIYF.

This chain joins TRBV6-1 and TRBJ1-1; 7 bases line up with TRBD1. The ends lost 4 bases at V and 11 bases at J; junction bases unmatched: 13. The CDR3 totals 14 residues. From germline, CDR1 is MNHNS and CDR2 SASEGT. CDR3 DNA sequence: TGTGCCAGCAGTGGGACCACGTACAGGGGAGACGCTTTCTTT. It codes for CASSGTTYRGDAFF.

Of note for this clone: At one end, the junction sequence differs from germline, possibly due to a read error. This rearrangement joins TRBV6-5 to TRBJ1-2; D gene ambiguous. The CDR3 is 14 amino acids. Germline V lookup: CDR1 MNHEY, CDR2 SVGAGI. In DNA, the CDR3 is TGTGCCAACAGTCCTCGAACCTCCAACTATGGCTACACCTTC. Its protein is CANSPRTSNYGYTF.

V and J are TRBV2 and TRBJ1-1; the D is unclear. The V gene's germline CDR1 is SNHLY and CDR2 FYNNEI. V was shortened by 4 bases and J by 0 bases, with 6 bases between the two germline ends. The CDR3 loop spans 13 amino acids. CDR3 DNA: TGTGCCAGCAGTGCCCAGATGAACACTGAAGCTTTCTTT. It translates to CASSAQMNTEAFF.

The rearrangement links TRBV7-2 to TRBJ2-3; tentatively, D is TRBD1 or TRBD2 (5 bases each). V lost 5 bases and J 2 bases, leaving 11 bases between the germline ends. The CDR3 length is 14 residues. Germline assignment: CDR1 SGHTA and CDR2 FQGNSA. CDR3 sequence reads: CASSEGRYTDTQYF. The CDR3 DNA reads TGTGCCAGCAGCGAGGGACGGTACACAGATACGCAGTATTTT. Complete variable domain (other parts from reference TRBV7-2 and TRBJ2-3): GAGVSQSPSNKVTEKGKDVELRCDPISGHTALYWYRQSLGQGLEFLIYFQGNSAPDKSGLPSDRFSAERTGGSVSTLTIQRTQQEDSAVYLCASSEGRYTDTQYFGPGTRLTVL.

The chain recombines TRBV2 with TRBJ1-2, with D uncertain. CDR1 SNHLY and CDR2 FYNNEI come from the germline V gene. CDR3 length equals 12 residues. Trimming pared 11 bases from V and 4 bases from J, leaving 14 bases between. CDR3 amino acids: CAGLGRSYGYTF. CDR3 DNA: TGTGCCGGCTTGGGCAGGTCCTATGGCTACACCTTC.

J is TRBJ1-2 and V is TRBV4-3; possibly TRBD1 for D (5 bases). The V end lost 1 base, the J end lost 8 bases, and 17 bases lay between the germline ends. This CDR3 comprises 15 residues. The V gene's germline CDR1 is LGHNA and CDR2 YSLEER. CDR3 sequence reads: CASSQVDSGSDGYTF. DNA for the CDR3: TGCGCCAGCAGCCAAGTCGACTCAGGGTCTGACGGCTACACCTTC.

The J gene is TRBJ1-5, the V gene TRBV10-2; possibly TRBD1 for D (6 bases). CDR1 WSHSY and CDR2 SAAADI come from the germline V gene. V lost 5 bases to trimming and J lost 5 bases, with 13 bases between them. The CDR3 is 14 residues long. The CDR3 region is CASSRGGGDQPQHF. In nucleotides, the CDR3 is TGCGCCAGCAGTCGCGGCGGGGGCGATCAGCCCCAGCATTTT.

This clone has only one observation. The rearrangement joins TRBV9 to TRBJ2-3; a weak D match, TRBD2 (6 bases). Trimming pared 4 bases from V and 2 bases from J, leaving 17 bases between. The CDR3 has 16 residues. Germline V gives CDR1 SGDLS, CDR2 YYNGEE. The CDR3 DNA reads TGTGCCAGCAGCACGCCGACTAGTTCGACCACAGATACGCAGTATTTT. Translated, it gives CASSTPTSSTTDTQYF.